A selection of T cell receptor beta chains follows, all from one sample in a study of blood T cell repertoires in COVID-19. Assay used: immunoSEQ multiplex PCR; TCRdb lists only in-frame clones, some missing. The data show roughly 190,000 clones, with roughly four fifths seen just once and approximately 13% held by the top ten. Material for sequencing was peripheral blood. Every receptor here comes from a woman between 45 and 65 years old with acute or convalescent COVID-19. Each CDR3 is given with its conserved first and last residue. The order of the fields is J gene, V gene, D gene, clone size, CDR3 DNA, CDR3 protein. The D gene is left open where the match is weak. Expanded clones are given a class, and other clones once, few, many or no size at all.

j_call: TRBJ2-2; v_call: TRBV27; d_call: TRBD1; clone_size: -; cdr3_nt: TGTGCCAGCAGCGCGCGGGCAGGGGGCGCAAAGGGGGAGCTGTTTTTT; cdr3_aa: CASSARAGGAKGELFF
j_call: TRBJ1-1; v_call: TRBV29-1; d_call: -; clone_size: -; cdr3_nt: TGCAGCGCACGTCGGGAAGCTGAAGCTTTCTTT; cdr3_aa: CSARREAEAFF
j_call: TRBJ2-7; v_call: TRBV3-1/TRBV3-2; d_call: TRBD1; clone_size: -; cdr3_nt: TGTGCCAGCAGCCGGGAACAGGGGGTGGGCGAGCAGTACTTC; cdr3_aa: CASSREQGVGEQYF
j_call: TRBJ1-3; v_call: TRBV6-6; d_call: TRBD1; clone_size: -; cdr3_nt: TGTGCCAGCAGACCGACAGGGGTCGTCGGAAACACCATATATTTT; cdr3_aa: CASRPTGVVGNTIYF
j_call: TRBJ1-6; v_call: TRBV27; d_call: -; clone_size: few; cdr3_nt: TGTGCCAGCAGTCCCTCCTCAGGGGCCGCGGGTTCACCCCTCCACTTT; cdr3_aa: CASSPSSGAAGSPLHF
j_call: TRBJ2-7; v_call: TRBV7-6; d_call: -; clone_size: many; cdr3_nt: TGTGCCAGCAGCTCGACAGGATCCACCTACGAGCAGTACTTC; cdr3_aa: CASSSTGSTYEQYF
j_call: TRBJ1-2; v_call: TRBV28; d_call: TRBD1; clone_size: -; cdr3_nt: TGTGCCAGCAGTTCCTGGACAGGGGTAGGTAACTATGGCTACACCTTC; cdr3_aa: CASSSWTGVGNYGYTF
j_call: TRBJ2-7; v_call: TRBV10-3; d_call: TRBD2; clone_size: -; cdr3_nt: TGTGCCATCAGTGAAGGGCGGGGGGAGGACGAGCAGTACTTC; cdr3_aa: CAISEGRGEDEQYF
j_call: TRBJ1-2; v_call: TRBV19; d_call: -; clone_size: -; cdr3_nt: TGTGCCAGTAGTTCCCTTGTCGGCTACACCTTC; cdr3_aa: CASSSLVGYTF
j_call: TRBJ2-1; v_call: TRBV13; d_call: TRBD2; clone_size: -; cdr3_nt: TGTGCCAGCAGCAATCCACTAAGCGGGGGGCCGGGGTCCTACAATGAGCAGTTCTTC; cdr3_aa: CASSNPLSGGPGSYNEQFF
j_call: TRBJ1-1; v_call: TRBV7-9; d_call: -; clone_size: -; cdr3_nt: TGTGCCAGCAGCCCCTCGGGGGGTTTGGCCACCATGGAGGCTTTCTTT; cdr3_aa: CASSPSGGLATMEAFF
j_call: TRBJ1-2; v_call: TRBV5-5; d_call: -; clone_size: -; cdr3_nt: TGTGCCAGCAGCTTGGGACAGGACTATGGCTACACCTTC; cdr3_aa: CASSLGQDYGYTF
j_call: TRBJ1-6; v_call: TRBV18; d_call: TRBD1; clone_size: -; cdr3_nt: TGTGCCAGCTCATCGGTGACAGGGACCTTCAATTCACCCCTCCACTTT; cdr3_aa: CASSSVTGTFNSPLHF
j_call: TRBJ2-1; v_call: TRBV3-1/TRBV3-2; d_call: -; clone_size: -; cdr3_nt: TGTGCCAGCAGCCAAGCCCCAGGGGTTAGCGATGAGCAGTTCTTC; cdr3_aa: CASSQAPGVSDEQFF
j_call: TRBJ2-1; v_call: TRBV19; d_call: TRBD2; clone_size: -; cdr3_nt: TGTGCCAGTAGCGCCTGGACTAGCGGGAGAGTACTTGGGGGAAATGAGCAGTTCTTC; cdr3_aa: CASSAWTSGRVLGGNEQFF
j_call: TRBJ1-5; v_call: TRBV7-2; d_call: -; clone_size: -; cdr3_nt: TGTGCCAGCAGCTTAGCGGGGCTTAGCAATCAGCCCCAGCATTTT; cdr3_aa: CASSLAGLSNQPQHF
j_call: TRBJ1-6; v_call: TRBV7-8; d_call: -; clone_size: -; cdr3_nt: TGTGCCAGCAGCTTAGCGGTTGGGCCAAACTCACCCCTCCACTTT; cdr3_aa: CASSLAVGPNSPLHF
j_call: TRBJ1-1; v_call: TRBV18; d_call: -; clone_size: -; cdr3_nt: TGTGCCAGCTCACCCAGGGAACTGAACACTGAAGCTTTCTTT; cdr3_aa: CASSPRELNTEAFF
j_call: TRBJ2-3; v_call: TRBV6-5; d_call: TRBD2; clone_size: once; cdr3_nt: TGTGCCAGCAGGTCGACTAGCGGGGGTTTAGATACGCAGTATTTT; cdr3_aa: CASRSTSGGLDTQYF
j_call: TRBJ2-4; v_call: TRBV28; d_call: -; clone_size: -; cdr3_nt: TGTGCCAGCGGGGGCAGGGGATCGAAGGCCAAAAACATTCAGTACTTC; cdr3_aa: CASGGRGSKAKNIQYF
j_call: TRBJ2-1; v_call: TRBV10-3; d_call: TRBD2; clone_size: -; cdr3_nt: TGTGCCATCAGTGAGTCGACTAGCGGGGGTTACTACAATGAGCAGTTCTTC; cdr3_aa: CAISESTSGGYYNEQFF
j_call: TRBJ2-7; v_call: TRBV3-1/TRBV3-2; d_call: TRBD1; clone_size: -; cdr3_nt: TGTGCCAGCAGCCAAAGACAGGGGTTACAGCAGTACTTC; cdr3_aa: CASSQRQGLQQYF
j_call: TRBJ2-7; v_call: TRBV5-6; d_call: -; clone_size: -; cdr3_nt: TGTGCCAGCACCGTGGGTAGGAGGGCTTACGAGCAGTACTTC; cdr3_aa: CASTVGRRAYEQYF
j_call: TRBJ1-5; v_call: TRBV28; d_call: TRBD1; clone_size: -; cdr3_nt: TGTGCCAGCAGTATTAATAACCGGGACAGGGGGATCAATCAGCCCCAGCATTTT; cdr3_aa: CASSINNRDRGINQPQHF
j_call: TRBJ2-7; v_call: TRBV6-5; d_call: TRBD1; clone_size: -; cdr3_nt: TGTGCCAGCAGCGCTAGAACCGGGACAGGCTACGAGCAGTACTTC; cdr3_aa: CASSARTGTGYEQYF
j_call: TRBJ2-2; v_call: TRBV7-2; d_call: -; clone_size: -; cdr3_nt: TGTGCCAGCAGCTTAACAGGGATTTCCGGGGAGCTGTTTTTT; cdr3_aa: CASSLTGISGELFF
j_call: TRBJ1-1; v_call: TRBV19; d_call: -; clone_size: -; cdr3_nt: TGTGCCAGTAGTCTATCGACAGCGAACACTGAAGCTTTCTTT; cdr3_aa: CASSLSTANTEAFF
j_call: TRBJ2-7; v_call: TRBV2; d_call: TRBD1; clone_size: -; cdr3_nt: TGTGCCAGCAGTGCAGGGGGACAGGGGAGCCACGAGCAGTACTTC; cdr3_aa: CASSAGGQGSHEQYF
j_call: TRBJ2-1; v_call: TRBV30; d_call: -; clone_size: -; cdr3_nt: TGTGCCTGGAGTCCGTGGGGGGCAGGGGGTTCCTACAATGAGCAGTTCTTC; cdr3_aa: CAWSPWGAGGSYNEQFF
j_call: TRBJ2-1; v_call: TRBV19; d_call: -; clone_size: -; cdr3_nt: TGTGCCAGTAGTATACAGGGCAATGAGCAGTTCTTC; cdr3_aa: CASSIQGNEQFF
j_call: TRBJ2-4; v_call: TRBV6-5; d_call: -; clone_size: -; cdr3_nt: TGTGCCAGCAGCAATCCCTCGGGAGCCAAAAACATTCAGTACTTC; cdr3_aa: CASSNPSGAKNIQYF
j_call: TRBJ2-7; v_call: TRBV4-3; d_call: TRBD1; clone_size: -; cdr3_nt: TGCGCCAGCAGCCAAGCGACAGGGTTCTACGAGCAGTACTTC; cdr3_aa: CASSQATGFYEQYF
j_call: TRBJ1-1; v_call: TRBV5-1; d_call: -; clone_size: -; cdr3_nt: TGCGCCAGCAGCTTGGGCAGTCTGAACACTGAAGCTTTCTTT; cdr3_aa: CASSLGSLNTEAFF
j_call: TRBJ2-1; v_call: TRBV10-3; d_call: TRBD2; clone_size: -; cdr3_nt: TGTGCCATAAGCGGGGGGGGATACAATGAGCAGTTCTTC; cdr3_aa: CAISGGGYNEQFF
j_call: TRBJ1-5; v_call: TRBV28; d_call: -; clone_size: -; cdr3_nt: TGTGCCAGCAGTTTCTCCGGGGGTCGCAGTCAGCCCCAGCATTTT; cdr3_aa: CASSFSGGRSQPQHF
j_call: TRBJ2-7; v_call: TRBV28; d_call: TRBD1; clone_size: -; cdr3_nt: TGTGCCAGCAGTTCTACAGGGGCCACCTACGAGCAGTACTTC; cdr3_aa: CASSSTGATYEQYF